This TCR beta chain appears in the sequencing data of a study of T cells in Graves' hyperthyroidism and ophthalmopathy. V was clipped by 6 bases and J by 1 base, with 27 bases between them. Germline CDR1 reads MRHNA; CDR2 reads SNTAGT. This CDR3 has 19 amino acids. From RNA transcripts, TCR beta CDR3 regions were amplified. Initially, a first-round RT-PCR of the TCR CDR3 employed the HTBI primer set. TCRdb redid the calling of the multiplex PCR reads with MiXCR, one entry per CDR3 protein. The data contain some 500,000 distinct CDR3 sequences, around 22% of them singletons. This clonotype came up many times.

The clonotype comes from a woman in her twenties or thirties with Graves' ophthalmopathy. Source material: blood. The chain couples TRBV6-4 to TRBJ1-1; D call uncertain. CDR3 coding DNA: TGTGCCAGCAGCGACGACGGCTGGGCACCCGAGAGGGCGAACACTGAAGCTTTCTTT. This encodes CASSDDGWAPERANTEAFF.